This T cell receptor (beta chain) originates from a study of blood T cell repertoires in COVID-19 (dated by TCRdb to 2018 to 2020). Concerning the study at large: Samples from collaborators originated in the United States, Italy and Spain and spanned both the acute and convalescent phases of COVID-19. The material from the prospective study consisted of cDNA or gDNA derived from T cells, B-cell-depleted T cells, or PBMCs. The dataset comprised deeply sampled blood TCRbeta repertoires from subjects exposed to, actively infected with, or recovered from COVID-19. The repertoires were released in a freely available public database meant as a resource for research on the immune response to SARS-CoV-2. The samples were drawn from two sources: the first 160 participants of the ongoing ImmuneRACE study, and about 1,300 subjects contributed by 6 global collaborators. The sample metadata nearly always contained a de-identified subject ID, COVID-19 status, age in years and sex. Where HLA class I and class II types were available, the types were taken from metadata supplied by the sample provider, not from assay-based typing. The paper's findings and limits, for the study overall: How much clinical and demographic metadata was included differed by source and by participant, and the metadata was provided uncurated.

In the prospective study, participants were roughly 18 to 89 years old, resided in 25 or so geographic areas of the United States, and were enrolled through a virtual design. To assign participants to cohorts, the prospective study relied on clinical history that participants themselves reported in a screening survey and a study questionnaire. ImmuneRACE Cohort 3 recovered participants were defined by two consecutive negative NP/OP PCR tests, healthcare professional clearance, or symptom resolution. In the prospective study, mobile phlebotomists collected whole blood, serum and a nasopharyngeal or oropharyngeal swab from each participant. Additional blood draws and questionnaires over an approximately 2-month period could optionally be provided by prospective study participants. Before DNA extraction, prospective study blood samples were shipped either frozen or at room temperature. This clone was found a few times. Its target antigen remains unknown. No qualities accompany the bases; no much larger clone lies one base away.

There are 15 amino acids in the CDR3, from cysteine to phenylalanine inclusive. Of the read, only the CDR3 DNA is kept; its 45 bases are in frame from base 1. The V and J ends are trimmed by 2 bases and 5 bases, leaving 15 bases between them. CDR1 and CDR2 were assigned from the germline V gene as KGHSH and LQKENI. The immunoSEQ Assay, a bias-controlled multiplex PCR, was used to amplify TCRbeta CDR3 regions from genomic DNA. The authors processed their data as follows. Nucleated cell counts per sample were estimated from amplification of reference gene primers within the assay. To quantify the absolute abundance of each unique TCRbeta CDR3 rearrangement, sequence reads were collapsed and filtered. For each sample, productive Simpson clonality was calculated as the square root of Simpson's diversity index over productive rearrangements. Not all clones reach the TCRdb copy of this immuneACCESS table, which keeps in-frame sequences only. Checked studies attribute under half of the gap to unresolved V genes and leave the rest unexplained. V, J and clone size are taken as reported in that table, and D and trimming were inferred from the DNA itself. The sample table records roughly 300,000 clones; roughly nine tenths of these occur just once. The ten largest make up approximately 6% of the sample.

The receptor was isolated from a woman younger than 45 who had recovered from COVID-19. The chain was built from TRBV18 and TRBJ1-1; 6 matching bases give a weak D call of TRBD1. Sequencing was done on a sample of PBMCs or T cells enriched from blood (not recorded which). CDR3 loop: CASSPMAEGGTEAFF. The nucleotide sequence is TGTGCCAGCTCACCAATGGCCGAGGGGGGGACTGAAGCTTTCTTT. This CDR3, with the reference TRBV18 and TRBJ1-1 proteins standing in past its ends, gives the full variable domain NAGVMQNPRHLVRRRGQEARLRCSPMKGHSHVYWYRQLPEEGLKFMVYLQKENIIDESGMPKERFSAEFPKEGPSILRIQQVVRGDSAAYFCASSPMAEGGTEAFFGQGTRLTVV.